The TCR beta chain under discussion was sequenced for a study of T cells in Graves' hyperthyroidism and ophthalmopathy. The CDR3 loop spans 17 amino acids. V shed 2 bases and J 4 bases; nucleotides not matched to a gene: 14. Germline lookup yields CDR1 DFQATT and CDR2 SNEGSKA (reference sequence). RNA transcripts were the template for amplifying TCR beta CDR3 regions. HTBI primers drove first-round RT-PCR of the TCR CDR3. A single record per CDR3 protein comes from TCRdb applying MiXCR to the multiplex PCR reads. Of around 600,000 distinct CDR3 sequences listed, more than 15% are singletons. The sequencing sample was made of blood. The chain joins TRBV20-1 to TRBJ2-7; 10 positions agree with TRBD2. The receptor's source is a woman aged 25-40 years with Graves' hyperthyroidism. In nucleotides, the CDR3 is TGCAGTGCTAGATGGCACCCACTAGCGGGATCCCGGTACGAGCAGTACTTC. Translation: CSARWHPLAGSRYEQYF.